What follows are 27 T cell receptor beta chains derived from one specimen sequenced in a study of persistence of HIV-infected CD4 T cells. The stimulus was lysate of CMV-infected fibroblasts, around 9.3 ug/mL. Responding CD4+ T cells were sorted by upregulation of both CD40 ligand and CD69. Which antigens these TCRs recognize remains unknown. Sequencing used immunoSEQ version 4 in survey mode. Some clones are missing from TCRdb's copy, which holds only in-frame ones; the method was immunoSEQ multiplex PCR. The sample lists 18,000 or so clones; around 78% were seen once. Sequenced here: CD4+ T cells sorted from PBMCs after roughly 17-hour stimulation, sampled from a patient who received antiretroviral therapy. The source is an adult man with HIV who was CMV-seropositive.

J is TRBJ2-7 and V is TRBV19; D is perhaps TRBD2 (6 bases). The CDR3 runs 15 residues. Germline V gene data show CDR1 as LNHDA and CDR2 as SQIVND (reference sequence). Trimming shortened V by 1 base and J by 2 bases, and 12 bases separated the two germline ends. The CDR3 reads CASSIGSLAPYEQYF. CDR3 sequence (DNA): TGTGCCAGTAGTATAGGTAGTCTAGCGCCCTACGAGCAGTACTTC.

The gene calls are TRBV4-1 and TRBJ1-5; D is uncertain. Germline CDR1 and CDR2: MGHRA and YSYEKL. The CDR3 extends over 13 amino acids. V lost 1 base, J lost 3 bases, and 4 bases lay in between. The CDR3 DNA sequence: TGCGCCAGCAGCCAAGTAATCAATCAGCCCCAGCATTTT. Encoded protein: CASSQVINQPQHF.

The chain couples TRBV7-9 to TRBJ1-4, with D perhaps matching TRBD1 (5 bases). The ends were cut back, 4 bases at V and 8 bases at J, with 5 bases in the middle. The CDR3 has 11 amino acids. Per the germline V gene, CDR1 is SEHNR and CDR2 is FQNEAQ (reference sequence). CDR3 nucleotides: TGTGCCAGCAGCTACAGGGAAAAACTGTTTTTT. Amino acids: CASSYREKLFF.

This chain connects TRBV7-9 to TRBJ1-4; a possible D gene is TRBD1 (5 bases). Germline CDR1 and CDR2: SEHNR and FQNEAQ (reference sequence). V shed 2 bases and J shed 1 base, with 14 bases lying between them. The CDR3 totals 17 residues. CDR3 loop: CASSLNTWGRTNEKLFF. The CDR3 DNA reads TGTGCCAGCAGCTTAAATACGTGGGGGAGAACTAATGAAAAACTGTTTTTT.

The V and J genes are TRBV4-1 and TRBJ2-2; 8 nucleotides align to TRBD2. The CDR3 consists of 17 residues. Losses at the gene ends were 0 bases for V and 7 bases for J; bases not matched to a gene: 10. Germline V gene lookup returns CDR1 MGHRA and CDR2 YSYEKL. In DNA, the CDR3 is TGCGCCAGCAGCCAAGATCAACGGGGGGGCCTCGGCGGGGAGCTGTTTTTT. Its protein product is CASSQDQRGGLGGELFF.

CDR3 protein: CASKGIAPPRNTDTQYF. CDR3 nucleotides: TGTGCCAGTAAGGGGATTGCCCCTCCACGCAACACAGATACGCAGTATTTT. This chain connects TRBV19 to TRBJ2-3, with D perhaps matching TRBD1 (5 bases). The length of the CDR3 is 17 residues. Trimming removed 7 bases at V and 2 bases at J, with 22 bases between. Germline V gene data show CDR1 as LNHDA and CDR2 as SQIVND (reference sequence).

V usage is TRBV2 and J usage is TRBJ1-5, with 12 bases aligning to TRBD1. This CDR3 comprises 15 residues. CDR1 SNHLY and CDR2 FYNNEI come from the germline V gene. Unmatched junction bases numbered 1, after V lost 6 bases and J lost 1 base. The CDR3 coding sequence is TGTGCCAGCAGGGGACAGGGGGCAAGCAATCAGCCCCAGCATTTT. Its protein is CASRGQGASNQPQHF.

On this clone itself: This same CDR3 is encoded by further DNA sequences in the sample. The chain recombines TRBV6-5 with TRBJ2-1, with 10 positions matching TRBD1. This CDR3 contains 14 residues. With 7 bases clipped from V and 5 bases from J, the junction kept 5 bases outside the gene matches. Germline lookup yields CDR1 MNHEY and CDR2 SVGAGI. The CDR3 DNA reads TGTGCCAGCATCCGGGACAGGGGTAACAATGAGCAGTTCTTC. As protein: CASIRDRGNNEQFF.

The gene calls are TRBV6-1 and TRBJ1-4; TRBD1 agrees at 7 bases. CDR3 length equals 15 residues. The germline V gene has CDR1 MNHNS and CDR2 SASEGT. V shed 1 base and J 4 bases; nucleotides not matched to a gene: 3. The DNA for the CDR3 is TGTGCCAGCAGTGAAGTGACAGGGATTAATGAAAAACTGTTTTTT. Its translation is CASSEVTGINEKLFF.

V and J are TRBV2 and TRBJ1-1; the D is unclear. Trimming took off 7 bases at V and 0 bases at J, with 9 bases between the two ends. Germline-derived CDR1 and CDR2 are SNHLY and FYNNEI. CDR3 length: 13 residues. CDR3 amino acids: CASTPGLNTEAFF. DNA for the CDR3: TGTGCCAGCACCCCGGGGTTGAACACTGAAGCTTTCTTT.

The V and J genes are TRBV5-1 and TRBJ2-1; D is uncertain. The germline gives CDR1 SGHRS, CDR2 YFSETQ. Trimming removed 1 base at V and 4 bases at J, with 6 bases between. CDR3 size: 13 residues. The chain's CDR3 is CASSLQGYNEQFF. As DNA, the CDR3 is TGCGCCAGCAGCTTGCAAGGGTACAATGAGCAGTTCTTC. The full variable domain, with the rest looked up from reference TRBV5-1 and TRBJ2-1, is KAGVTQTPRYLIKTRGQQVTLSCSPISGHRSVSWYQQTPGQGLQFLFEYFSETQRNKGNFPGRFSGRQFSNSRSEMNVSTLELGDSALYLCASSLQGYNEQFFGPGTRLTVL.

V and J are TRBV12-3 or TRBV12-4 and TRBJ1-2; maybe TRBD1 (6 bases). This CDR3 contains 11 residues. Trimming removed 5 bases from V and 7 bases from J, with 8 bases in between. DNA for the CDR3: TGTGCCAGCAGTGGGGGGCTTGGCTACACCTTC. Its translation: CASSGGLGYTF.

This clone was detected once. J is TRBJ1-1 and V is TRBV5-5; 8 nucleotides align to TRBD1. The length of the CDR3 is 14 residues. Germline V gives CDR1 SGHKS, CDR2 YYEKEE (reference sequence). The V gene end was trimmed by 3 bases and the J gene end by 4 bases; junction bases not matched to a gene: 5. The CDR3 DNA reads TGTGCCAGCAGCTCCGACAGGGGTGGCACTGAAGCTTTCTTT. Residues: CASSSDRGGTEAFF.

This chain links TRBV5-1 with TRBJ1-1, with 8 bases that match TRBD1. V dropped 2 bases and J dropped 0; count of bases not matched to a gene: 0. The CDR3 is made up of 14 amino acids. Per the germline V gene, CDR1 is SGHRS and CDR2 is YFSETQ. CDR3 sequence: CASSLQGVNTEAFF. The CDR3, as DNA: TGCGCCAGCAGCTTACAGGGGGTGAACACTGAAGCTTTCTTT.

V and J are TRBV24-1 and TRBJ2-2, with TRBD2 matching 14 bases. The germline V gene encodes CDR1 KGHDR and CDR2 SFDVKD. The CDR3 is 19 amino acids. V shed 4 bases and J 5 bases; nucleotides not matched to a gene: 11. CDR3 sequence: CATSEPKKTSGGATGELFF. CDR3 bases: TGTGCCACCAGTGAACCAAAAAAGACTAGCGGGGGGGCGACCGGGGAGCTGTTTTTT.

The rearrangement links TRBV12-3 or TRBV12-4 to TRBJ1-2; 8 nucleotides agree with TRBD1. V dropped 7 bases and J dropped 4; count of bases not matched to a gene: 2. The CDR3 consists of 12 residues. The CDR3 DNA follows: TGTGCCAGCATGGACAGGGTCTATGGCTACACCTTC. It yields the protein CASMDRVYGYTF.

The genes are TRBV24-1 and TRBJ2-3; tentative D call: TRBD2 (7 bases). CDR3 length: 16 amino acids. V lost 5 bases to trimming and J lost 2 bases, with 16 bases between them. CDR1 and CDR2 from the germline V gene are KGHDR and SFDVKD. CDR3 nucleotides: TGTGCCACCAGTGGGAAGGGGGGGAGTATCACAGATACGCAGTATTTT. Its translation is CATSGKGGSITDTQYF.

The J gene is TRBJ2-7, the V gene TRBV27; possible D gene TRBD1, 6 bases. V lost 3 bases and J lost 12, with 18 bases in between. The CDR3 length is 13 residues. Germline CDR1 is MNHEY and CDR2 is SMNVEV (reference sequence). CDR3 sequence (DNA): TGTGCCAGCAGTTTCCTATCAGGGGCAGGTCGGTACTTC. Amino acids: CASSFLSGAGRYF.

The chain employs TRBV18 and TRBJ1-1; the match to TRBD1 covers 9 bases. The CDR3 sequence is 16 residues long. V lost 3 bases to trimming and J lost 1 base; unmatched junction nucleotides: 6. The germline gives CDR1 KGHSH, CDR2 LQKENI. In nucleotides, the CDR3 is TGTGCCAGCTCACCCTACCAGGGACAGGGGAACACTGAAGCTTTCTTT. Its protein is CASSPYQGQGNTEAFF.

The rearrangement uses TRBV7-9 and TRBJ2-1; D might be TRBD1 (6 bases). Between the trimmed V and J ends, which lost 5 bases and 2 bases, there was a span of 16 bases. Germline CDR1 is SEHNR and CDR2 is FQNEAQ (reference sequence). The CDR3 runs to 16 residues. The CDR3 spells CASSPRGTPPYNEQFF. The DNA of the CDR3 is TGTGCCAGCAGCCCGAGGGGGACCCCCCCCTACAATGAGCAGTTCTTC.

This sequence joins TRBV5-1 and TRBJ2-7; 9 bases line up with TRBD1. V lost 4 bases, J lost 1 base, and 3 bases stayed unmatched. CDR3 size: 14 residues. Germline V gene data show CDR1 as SGHRS and CDR2 as YFSETQ. CDR3 sequence: CASSTGGKSYEQYF. For the CDR3, the DNA is TGCGCCAGCAGCACAGGGGGCAAGTCCTACGAGCAGTACTTC. Drawing the rest from reference TRBV5-1 and TRBJ2-7, the complete variable domain is KAGVTQTPRYLIKTRGQQVTLSCSPISGHRSVSWYQQTPGQGLQFLFEYFSETQRNKGNFPGRFSGRQFSNSRSEMNVSTLELGDSALYLCASSTGGKSYEQYFGPGTRLTVT.

V usage is TRBV7-9 and J usage is TRBJ2-1, with TRBD2 matching 8 bases. CDR3 length: 13 residues. After removal of 7 bases from V and 8 bases from J, the junction contained 7 bases not matched to a gene. The germline gives CDR1 SEHNR, CDR2 FQNEAQ (reference sequence). The CDR3 here is CASKIGGGHEQFF. The DNA for the CDR3 is TGTGCCAGCAAGATCGGGGGGGGGCATGAGCAGTTCTTC. Filled out from reference TRBV7-9 and TRBJ2-1, the complete variable domain reads DTGVSQNPRHKITKRGQNVTFRCDPISEHNRLYWYRQTLGQGPEFLTYFQNEAQLEKSRLLSDRFSAERPKGSFSTLEIQRTEQGDSAMYLCASKIGGGHEQFFGPGTRLTVL.

CDR3 residues: CASSYSAGGFSGELFF. In nucleotides, the CDR3 is TGTGCCAGCAGTTACTCGGCGGGGGGTTTCTCCGGGGAGCTGTTTTTT. The chain couples TRBV6-5 to TRBJ2-2, with TRBD2 identical over 8 bases. Germline-derived CDR1 and CDR2 are MNHEY and SVGAGI. After removal of 0 bases from V and 6 bases from J, the junction contained 6 bases not matched to a gene. The CDR3 length is 16 residues.

The rearrangement links TRBV6-5 to TRBJ2-4; D is unresolved. The CDR3 covers 14 residues. V gave up 0 bases and J gave up 1 base, with 4 bases separating them. Germline lookup yields CDR1 MNHEY and CDR2 SVGAGI. The CDR3: CASSYSMAKNIQYF. For the CDR3, the DNA is TGTGCCAGCAGTTACTCGATGGCCAAAAACATTCAGTACTTC.

This clone was observed a few times. V and J are TRBV28 and TRBJ2-1, with a possible D match to TRBD1 (5 bases). The CDR3 covers 13 residues. V was cut by 4 bases and J by 6 bases, with 10 bases left in between. Germline CDR1 MDHEN, CDR2 SYDVKM. DNA of the CDR3: TGTGCCAGCAGTTCGACAGTTATCAATGAGCAGTTCTTC. It codes for CASSSTVINEQFF.

The gene calls are TRBV6-5 and TRBJ2-2; a weak D match, TRBD2 (6 bases). Trimming took off 2 bases at V and 8 bases at J, with 15 bases between the two ends. Germline CDR1 is MNHEY and CDR2 is SVGAGI. This CDR3 is built from 15 residues. The CDR3 DNA reads as TGTGCCAGCAGTTACGAAGCGGGCCTTAGAGGGGAGCTGTTTTTT. It encodes CASSYEAGLRGELFF.

This chain links TRBV15 with TRBJ1-1; the D is unclear. The CDR3 is 15 residues long. V shed 0 bases and J shed 5 bases, with 13 bases lying between them. The germline gives CDR1 LNHNV, CDR2 YYDKDF (reference sequence). CDR3 loop: CATSRDPGGGTEAFF. In nucleotides, the CDR3 is TGTGCCACCAGCAGAGACCCCGGAGGTGGGACTGAAGCTTTCTTT.